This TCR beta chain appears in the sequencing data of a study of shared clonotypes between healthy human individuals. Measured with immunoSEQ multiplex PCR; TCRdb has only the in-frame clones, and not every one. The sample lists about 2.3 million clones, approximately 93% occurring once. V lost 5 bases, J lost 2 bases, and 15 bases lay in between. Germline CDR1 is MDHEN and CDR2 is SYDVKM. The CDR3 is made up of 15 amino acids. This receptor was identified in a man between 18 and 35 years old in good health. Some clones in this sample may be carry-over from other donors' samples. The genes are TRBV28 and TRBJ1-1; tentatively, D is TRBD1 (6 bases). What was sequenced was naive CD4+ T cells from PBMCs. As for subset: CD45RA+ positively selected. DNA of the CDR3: TGTGCCAGCAGTCCCCCTAACAGGGATAACACTGAAGCTTTCTTT. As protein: CASSPPNRDNTEAFF. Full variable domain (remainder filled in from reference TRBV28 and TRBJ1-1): DVKVTQSSRYLVKRTGEKVFLECVQDMDHENMFWYRQDPGLGLRLIYFSYDVKMKEKGDIPEGYSVSREKKERFSLILESASTNQTSMYLCASSPPNRDNTEAFFGQGTRLTVV.